This is a list of T cell receptor beta chains from one sample in a study of shared clonotypes between healthy human individuals. Produced via immunoSEQ multiplex PCR; TCRdb's table is partial and in-frame only. This sample has over a million clones, with roughly 95% found just once. Sequences were obtained from naive CD4+ T cells sorted from blood. The receptors come from a man in his thirties or forties in good health. The CDR3 runs from the conserved cysteine through the conserved F or W. A D gene is named only where the DNA matches it firmly. Size values are once, few and many counts, or a class for expanded clones, and some rows have none.

V	J	length	size	D	CDR3	DNA
TRBV5-4	TRBJ1-4	15	NA	NA	CASSSHKDANEKLFF	TGTGCTAGCAGCTCACACAAGGATGCTAATGAAAAACTGTTTTTT
TRBV30	TRBJ1-2	13	NA	NA	CAWSSGREYGYTF	TGTGCCTGGAGTTCAGGCCGAGAATATGGCTACACCTTC
TRBV7-2	TRBJ1-1	13	NA	NA	CASSLVQGTEAFF	TGTGCCAGCAGCTTAGTTCAGGGCACTGAAGCTTTCTTT
TRBV6-5	TRBJ1-2	13	once	NA	CASSLDRSYGYTF	TGTGCCAGCAGCCTCGACAGGTCCTATGGCTACACCTTC
TRBV5-5	TRBJ2-2	17	NA	TRBD2	CASSHRGGGSGTGELFF	TGTGCCAGCAGCCACCGGGGGGGCGGGAGTGGCACCGGGGAGCTGTTTTTT
TRBV28	TRBJ2-7	16	NA	TRBD2	CATKPTWTSGVYEQYF	TGTGCCACGAAACCTACCTGGACTAGCGGAGTATACGAGCAGTACTTC
TRBV5-5	TRBJ2-5	15	NA	TRBD1	CASSFPTGGVETQYF	TGTGCCAGCAGCTTTCCTACAGGGGGCGTAGAGACCCAGTACTTC
TRBV19	TRBJ2-1	17	NA	TRBD2	CASSIVAGGESGGEQFF	TGTGCCAGTAGTATAGTAGCGGGAGGCGAGTCTGGCGGTGAGCAGTTCTTC
TRBV30	TRBJ2-1	14	NA	NA	CACTADLSYNEQFF	TGTGCCTGCACAGCGGACCTCTCCTACAATGAGCAGTTCTTC
TRBV19	TRBJ1-2	15	NA	TRBD1	CASSSTWTGLYGYTF	TGTGCCAGTAGTTCAACCTGGACAGGTTTGTATGGCTACACCTTC